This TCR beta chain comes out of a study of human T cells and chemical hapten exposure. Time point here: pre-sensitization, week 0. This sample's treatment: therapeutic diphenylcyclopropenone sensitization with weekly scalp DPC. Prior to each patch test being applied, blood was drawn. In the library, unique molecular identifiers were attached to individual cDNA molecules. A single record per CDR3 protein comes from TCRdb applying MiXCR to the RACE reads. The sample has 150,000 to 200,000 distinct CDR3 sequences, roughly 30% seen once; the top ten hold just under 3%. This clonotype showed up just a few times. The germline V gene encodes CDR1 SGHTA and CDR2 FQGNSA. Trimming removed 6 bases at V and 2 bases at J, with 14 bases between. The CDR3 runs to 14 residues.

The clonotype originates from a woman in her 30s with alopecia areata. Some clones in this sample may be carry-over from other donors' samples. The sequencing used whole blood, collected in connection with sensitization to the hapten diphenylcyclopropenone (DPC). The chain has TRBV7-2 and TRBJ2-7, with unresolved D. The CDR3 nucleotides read TGTGCCAGCAGGAAGTCGGGCAGTACCTACGAGCAGTACTTC. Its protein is CASRKSGSTYEQYF.